Listed here are 18 T cell receptor beta chains from one sample, sequenced in a study of T-cell reconstitution after alpha-beta-depleted transplantation in children. It was with unique molecular identifiers that the TCRbeta library was prepared. TCRdb re-called the PCR reads through MiXCR, storing one row per CDR3 protein. Among about 140,000 distinct CDR3 sequences listed, 7.5% to 9% were seen once. The sequences come from PBMCs, mostly from graft donor cells, collected 180 days after TCRalphabeta/CD19-depleted stem cell transplant. The receptor set was obtained from a female patient aged 2 to 10 who had a stem cell transplant for congenital amegakaryocytic thrombocytopenia, so the T cells may come from the graft donor.

This clonotype occurred many times. The V gene is TRBV6-1, the J gene TRBJ2-5; 7 bases fit TRBD1. Germline CDR1 and CDR2: MNHNS and SASEGT. The CDR3 consists of 16 residues. V was pared by 6 bases and J by 0 bases, with 10 bases of the junction left unmatched. CDR3 region: CASSTGAGRDQETQYF. In nucleotides, the CDR3 is TGTGCCAGCAGCACAGGGGCAGGAAGGGACCAAGAGACCCAGTACTTC.

This clonotype occurred many times. The chain is built from TRBV20-1 and TRBJ2-3, with 8 nucleotides matching TRBD2. V trimming: 4 bases; J trimming: 2 bases; junction bases outside the gene matches: 11. The CDR3 spans 16 residues. Looked up from germline, CDR1 is DFQATT and CDR2 is SNEGSKA (reference sequence). CDR3 bases: TGCAGTGCTATGACGGGAGGGCCGATGATCACAGATACGCAGTATTTT. Protein: CSAMTGGPMITDTQYF.

This clonotype came up many times. The chain uses TRBV7-9 and TRBJ2-5; D not certain. The CDR3 extends over 15 amino acids. Germline assignment: CDR1 SEHNR and CDR2 FQNEAQ (reference sequence). V lost 5 bases, J lost 4 bases, and 17 bases lay in between. CDR3 amino acids: CASSPGTVWSETQYF. As DNA, the CDR3 is TGTGCCAGCAGCCCTGGTACAGTTTGGTCAGAGACCCAGTACTTC.

On this clonotype itself: The junction shows a germline mismatch at one end, possibly a read error. The chain links TRBV12-3 or TRBV12-4 to TRBJ2-6; TRBD1 agrees at 7 bases. The CDR3 has 15 amino acids. The chain's CDR3 is CASSWDSTGANGLTF. In DNA form, the CDR3 reads TGTGCCAGCAGTTGGGACAGTACTGGGGCCAACGGCCTGACTTTC.

This chain connects TRBV24-1 to TRBJ1-2; 7 bases match TRBD1. The CDR3 is 15 residues long. Trimming took 2 bases from V and 3 from J; bases not matched to a gene: 5. Germline V gene data show CDR1 as KGHDR and CDR2 as SFDVKD. CDR3 sequence (DNA): TGTGCCACCAGTGATTGGACCGGGACAGACTATGGCTACACCTTC. It encodes CATSDWTGTDYGYTF.

This clonotype was seen repeatedly, ten times or more. The gene calls are TRBV7-9 and TRBJ1-2; 9 bases are shared with TRBD1. CDR3 length: 14 residues. Per germline, CDR1 SEHNR and CDR2 FQNEAQ (reference sequence). J was trimmed by 6 bases and V by 1 base; bases with no gene match: 3. CDR3 residues: CASSLDRGRDGYTF. The CDR3 DNA reads as TGTGCCAGCAGCTTAGACAGGGGGCGCGATGGCTACACCTTC.

This clonotype was seen more than once but under ten times. V and J are TRBV6-5 and TRBJ1-2; D ambiguous. CDR1 MNHEY and CDR2 SVGAGI come from the germline V gene. V lost 2 bases to trimming and J lost 7 bases, with 11 bases between them. There are 13 residues in the CDR3. The CDR3 reads CASSYIGRGGYTF. As DNA, the CDR3 is TGTGCCAGCAGTTACATTGGGCGTGGTGGCTACACCTTC.

This clonotype was found a few times. The V call is TRBV6-5, the J call TRBJ2-7, with 8 bases that match TRBD1. CDR1 MNHEY and CDR2 SVGAGI come from the germline V gene. The CDR3 consists of 15 residues. Trimming cost V 2 bases and J 5 bases; bases outside gene matches: 8. This CDR3 reads CASSYLRTGWDEQYF. The CDR3 DNA sequence: TGTGCCAGCAGTTACCTAAGGACAGGGTGGGACGAGCAGTACTTC.

V and J are TRBV5-1 and TRBJ1-2, with 9 bases identical to TRBD1. Looked up from germline, CDR1 is SGHRS and CDR2 is YFSETQ. The CDR3 loop spans 14 amino acids. V was clipped by 4 bases and J by 8 bases; unmatched bases: 9. CDR3 nucleotides: TGCGCCAGCAGCAAGGGGGACAGGGAGCGCGGCTACACCTTC. This translates into CASSKGDRERGYTF.

Many counts were recorded for this clonotype. The rearrangement joins TRBV11-2 to TRBJ2-1; D unclear. Germline CDR1 is SGHAT and CDR2 is FQNNGV. The CDR3 covers 19 residues. Trimming pared 5 bases from V and 4 bases from J, leaving 27 bases between. The CDR3 region is CASSGARVRLSSLYNEQFF. The CDR3 DNA is TGTGCCAGCAGCGGCGCTAGGGTCCGTTTGTCCTCGCTATACAATGAGCAGTTCTTC.

At least ten counts were recorded for this clonotype. The V call is TRBV29-1, the J call TRBJ2-3; a possible D gene is TRBD2 (6 bases). This CDR3 contains 15 residues. Germline assignment: CDR1 SQVTM and CDR2 ANQGSEA. The germline V and J ends were trimmed by 7 bases and 2 bases, with 19 bases remaining between them. The CDR3 region is CSGVARLANTDTQYF. The CDR3 DNA reads as TGCAGCGGAGTAGCTCGCCTAGCGAACACAGATACGCAGTATTTT.

This clonotype has more than one count but fewer than ten. The chain is built from TRBV7-2 and TRBJ2-1; D is unclear. Germline V gives CDR1 SGHTA, CDR2 FQGNSA. The CDR3 covers 11 residues. The V end was cut by 5 bases, the J end by 8 bases, with 7 bases between. CDR3 sequence reads: CASSPRYEQFF. The CDR3 DNA reads as TGTGCCAGCAGCCCAAGGTATGAGCAGTTCTTC.

This clonotype appeared many times. A read error may be the cause here, since a much bigger clone is one base away. The chain links TRBV20-1 to TRBJ1-4, with D perhaps matching TRBD1 (5 bases). This CDR3 is 13 amino acids long. From germline, CDR1 is DFQATT and CDR2 SNEGSKA (reference sequence). CDR3 region: CSASRDFNEELFF. DNA of the CDR3: TGCAGTGCTAGCCGGGACTTTAATGAAGAACTGTTTTTT.

This clonotype was observed at least ten times. The CDR3 bases are TGTGCCACAAGACCACCCGGAGGCGAGCAGTACTTC. It is translated as CATRPPGGEQYF. The chain carries TRBV10-3 and TRBJ2-7; D might be TRBD2 (5 bases). CDR3 length: 12 amino acids. Per the germline V gene, CDR1 is ENHRY and CDR2 is SYGVKD. V was clipped by 10 bases and J by 6 bases, with 16 bases between them.

This clonotype was seen a single time. The chain uses TRBV29-1 and TRBJ2-1, with D uncertain. The CDR3 contains 14 residues. Germline V CDR1 and CDR2: SQVTM, ANQGSEA. V lost 5 bases, J lost 7 bases, and 18 bases lay in between. This chain's CDR3 is CSVLWSRVINEQFF. The CDR3 DNA sequence: TGCAGCGTTTTGTGGAGCCGAGTTATAAATGAGCAGTTCTTC.

This clonotype appeared many times. The rearrangement joins TRBV5-6 to TRBJ1-2; D perhaps matches TRBD1 (6 bases). Trimming removed 0 bases at V and 5 bases at J, with 17 bases between. CDR3 length: 16 residues. The germline V gene encodes CDR1 SGHDT and CDR2 YYEEEE. The CDR3 is CASSLVGATGNYGYTF. As DNA, the CDR3 is TGTGCCAGCAGCTTGGTCGGGGCGACAGGAAATTATGGCTACACCTTC.

This clonotype was detected ten times or more. The rearrangement joins TRBV5-1 to TRBJ2-2; D is unclear. Germline V gives CDR1 SGHRS, CDR2 YFSETQ. This CDR3 is 14 amino acids long. Deletions cut 4 bases from V and 4 bases from J, with 11 bases between. CDR3 in amino acids: CASSIGPSTGELFF. Here the CDR3 DNA reads TGCGCCAGCAGCATCGGGCCGAGCACCGGGGAGCTGTTTTTT.

Ten or more counts support this clonotype. The chain employs TRBV12-3 or TRBV12-4 and TRBJ1-1, with D possibly matching TRBD1 (5 bases). Trimming pared 6 bases from V and 1 base from J, leaving 12 bases between. The CDR3 covers 14 residues. DNA for the CDR3: TGTGCCAGCAGGCGCGGGGCAAGGAACACTGAAGCTTTCTTT. This translates into CASRRGARNTEAFF.